The 15 T cell receptor beta chains listed next were all sequenced from one sample in a study of T cells after yellow fever vaccination. One entry per CDR3 protein, called by TCRdb with MiXCR from the 5' RACE reads. Here the sample spans over 100,000 distinct CDR3 sequences, approximately 8.4% being singletons. This material consisted of CD8+ T cells sorted from PBMCs, taken 45 days after the yellow fever booster vaccination. Every receptor here comes from a young man who received the YFV17D yellow fever vaccine.

Ten or more counts support this clonotype. The J gene is TRBJ2-2, the V gene TRBV29-1; D is unresolved. The V and J ends lost 3 bases and 6 bases respectively, with 5 bases between them. This CDR3 comprises 11 residues. Germline V gene data show CDR1 as SQVTM and CDR2 as ANQGSEA. The CDR3: CSVEWAGELFF. The CDR3, as DNA: TGCAGCGTTGAGTGGGCCGGGGAGCTGTTTTTT.

This clonotype has at least ten counts. The genes are TRBV3-1 and TRBJ2-7, with 7 positions matching TRBD2. The CDR3 sequence is 15 residues long. V lost 0 bases and J lost 2; bases outside the gene matches: 4. CDR1 and CDR2 from the germline V gene are LGHDT and YNNKEL (reference sequence). The CDR3 coding sequence is TGTGCCAGCAGCCAAGAATGGACTAGTACCTACGAGCAGTACTTC. This gives the protein CASSQEWTSTYEQYF.

In its sample, this clonotype was seen many times. This sequence joins TRBV4-2 and TRBJ2-2; D remains unclear. Per the germline V gene, CDR1 is LGHNA and CDR2 is YNFKEQ. V was pared by 1 base and J by 6 bases, with 3 bases between. CDR3 length equals 12 residues. The CDR3 bases are TGTGCCAGCAGCCAAGTTGCCGGGGAGCTGTTTTTT. It is translated as CASSQVAGELFF.

The chain has TRBV6-5 and TRBJ2-1, with 9 bases matching TRBD2. Trimming cost V 2 bases and J 5 bases; bases outside gene matches: 7. CDR1 is MNHEY and CDR2 is SVGAGI in the germline V gene. The CDR3 consists of 16 residues. The CDR3: CASSYALAGYDNEQFF. The CDR3 DNA follows: TGTGCCAGCAGTTACGCCCTAGCGGGATACGACAATGAGCAGTTCTTC.

There are a few counts of this clonotype. V is TRBV29-1 and J is TRBJ1-2; the D gene is possibly TRBD1 (5 bases). V lost 3 bases to trimming and J lost 4 bases, with 15 bases between them. CDR3 size: 14 residues. Looked up from germline, CDR1 is SQVTM and CDR2 is ANQGSEA. The CDR3 coding sequence is TGCAGCGTTGATGGGTTTGGGGCGGGCTATGGCTACACCTTC. It translates to CSVDGFGAGYGYTF.

This clonotype was detected a few times. The gene calls are TRBV27 and TRBJ2-3; 8 bases are a match to TRBD2. The CDR3 has 15 residues. Germline V CDR1 and CDR2: MNHEY, SMNVEV (reference sequence). V shed 2 bases and J 6 bases; nucleotides not matched to a gene: 7. CDR3 region: CASSLAGGIPDTQYF. The CDR3 region has the DNA TGTGCCAGCAGTTTAGCGGGAGGTATTCCGGATACGCAGTATTTT.

This clonotype was recorded many times. The rearrangement uses TRBV6-2 or TRBV6-3 and TRBJ2-3; TRBD1 aligns across 9 bases. CDR3 length: 12 residues. The junction had 3 bases not matched to a gene; V was cut back by 3 bases and J by 11 bases. Per germline, CDR1 MNHEY and CDR2 SVGEGT. The CDR3, as DNA: TGTGCCAGCAGTTATTCGGGACAGGGGCAGTATTTT. Encoded protein: CASSYSGQGQYF.

In its sample, this clonotype was seen many times. This chain joins TRBV15 and TRBJ2-7; no firm D call. This CDR3 is built from 14 residues. Germline loops: CDR1 LNHNV, CDR2 YYDKDF (reference sequence). V was shortened by 0 bases and J by 2 bases, with 8 bases between the two germline ends. The CDR3 region is CATSRDRGAYEQYF. The DNA for the CDR3 is TGTGCCACCAGCAGAGATCGAGGAGCCTACGAGCAGTACTTC.

The chain employs TRBV7-2 and TRBJ2-7, with D maybe TRBD2 (6 bases). The CDR3 totals 14 residues. Germline V gene lookup returns CDR1 SGHTA and CDR2 FQGNSA. Trimming took off 3 bases at V and 3 bases at J, with 12 bases between the two ends. Here the CDR3 reads CASSFVAGIYEQYF. The CDR3 DNA is TGTGCCAGCAGCTTCGTCGCGGGAATCTACGAGCAGTACTTC. The variable domain in full, completed from reference TRBV7-2 and TRBJ2-7, reads GAGVSQSPSNKVTEKGKDVELRCDPISGHTALYWYRQSLGQGLEFLIYFQGNSAPDKSGLPSDRFSAERTGGSVSTLTIQRTQQEDSAVYLCASSFVAGIYEQYFGPGTRLTVT.

In its sample, this clonotype was seen many times. This sequence joins TRBV7-9 and TRBJ2-5; D gene unclear. The CDR3 contains 14 residues. The ends were cut back, 1 base at V and 4 bases at J, with 10 bases in the middle. CDR1 and CDR2 from the germline V gene are SEHNR and FQNEAQ (reference sequence). Here the CDR3 reads CASSLGGTGETQYF. CDR3 bases: TGTGCCAGCAGCTTAGGTGGTACGGGAGAGACCCAGTACTTC.

This clonotype showed up many times. The chain is built from TRBV2 and TRBJ2-7; tentatively, D is TRBD1 (6 bases). V lost 0 bases to trimming and J lost 2 bases, with 20 bases between them. Germline V CDR1 and CDR2: SNHLY, FYNNEI. The CDR3 has 18 residues. CDR3 in amino acids: CASSEATESKGDTYEQYF. CDR3 sequence (DNA): TGTGCCAGCAGTGAAGCGACCGAATCAAAGGGGGACACCTACGAGCAGTACTTC. Combining the CDR3 with reference TRBV2 and TRBJ2-7 gives the whole variable domain EPEVTQTPSHQVTQMGQEVILRCVPISNHLYFYWYRQILGQKVEFLVSFYNNEISEKSEIFDDQFSVERPDGSNFTLKIRSTKLEDSAMYFCASSEATESKGDTYEQYFGPGTRLTVT.

This clonotype came up many times. The chain carries TRBV7-9 and TRBJ2-7, with D possibly called TRBD1 or TRBD2 (5 bases each). This CDR3 region has 14 residues. Trimming shortened V by 1 base and J by 2 bases, and 9 bases separated the two germline ends. The V gene's germline CDR1 is SEHNR and CDR2 FQNEAQ (reference sequence). The chain's CDR3 is CASSLVGRTYEQYF. DNA of the CDR3: TGTGCCAGCAGCTTAGTGGGACGGACCTACGAGCAGTACTTC.

There are many counts of this clonotype. CDR3 DNA sequence: TGTGCCAGCAGCGCGCCGACTAGCGGGGAAACCTACGAGCAGTACTTC. It encodes CASSAPTSGETYEQYF. The chain couples TRBV5-4 to TRBJ2-7; 11 positions agree with TRBD2. This CDR3 has 16 residues. J lost 2 bases, V lost 4 bases, and 8 bases had no gene match. The germline gives CDR1 SGHNT, CDR2 YYREEE (reference sequence).

The V call is TRBV11-3, the J call TRBJ2-7, with TRBD2 identical over 7 bases. The ends lost 1 base at V and 1 base at J; junction bases unmatched: 22. CDR3 length: 21 residues. CDR1 and CDR2 (germline): SGHNT, YENEEA. The chain's CDR3 is CASSLVLPWGGANIKSYEQYF. The CDR3 DNA sequence: TGTGCCAGCAGCTTAGTATTGCCTTGGGGAGGGGCGAATATTAAATCCTACGAGCAGTACTTC.

The chain combines TRBV28 with TRBJ2-1; no firm D call. Trimming took 7 bases from V and 5 from J, leaving 9 bases between them. Germline CDR1 reads MDHEN; CDR2 reads SYDVKM. The CDR3 spans 12 residues. CDR3 sequence (DNA): TGTGCCAGCACCCCCCCGGACAATGAGCAGTTCTTC. Protein product: CASTPPDNEQFF.